These T cell receptor beta chains were read from a single sample in a study of shared clonotypes between healthy human individuals. TCRdb's copy holds only in-frame clones and misses some; the assay was immunoSEQ multiplex PCR. This table has a few million clones, around 92% appearing once. The sequencing sample was made of naive CD4+ T cells from PBMCs. These receptor sequences come from a man younger than 35 in good health. Some clones in this sample may be carry-over from other donors' samples. Each CDR3 is given with its conserved first and last residue. Each record gives: D gene, clone size, V gene, J gene, CDR3 protein, CDR3 DNA. A D gene is named only where the DNA matches it firmly. Rows may omit the clone size; those that give it use once, few, many or a size class.

>NA|NA|TRBV28|TRBJ1-2
CASSTTGTAYGYTF
TGTGCCAGCAGTACAACCGGGACGGCCTATGGCTACACCTTC
>TRBD2|NA|TRBV5-6|TRBJ2-3
CASSLLPSGSLDTQYF
TGTGCCAGCAGCTTACTTCCTAGCGGGAGTTTAGATACGCAGTATTTT
>NA|NA|TRBV25-1|TRBJ1-2
CASSDPGTYRGYTF
TGTGCCAGCAGTGACCCCGGGACATATAGAGGCTACACCTTC
>NA|NA|TRBV27|TRBJ2-1
CASSTRDYNEQFF
TGTGCCAGCAGTACCCGGGACTACAATGAGCAGTTCTTC
>NA|once|TRBV7-8|TRBJ2-7
CASSLGTTSYEQYF
TGTGCCAGCAGCTTAGGGACTACATCCTACGAGCAGTACTTC
>TRBD2|NA|TRBV29-1|TRBJ2-7
CSAETSGANYEQYF
TGCAGCGCCGAGACTAGCGGGGCGAACTACGAGCAGTACTTC
>NA|NA|TRBV4-1|TRBJ2-5
CASSQDLALNTQYF
TGCGCCAGCAGCCAAGATTTGGCCCTAAATACCCAGTACTTC
>TRBD1|NA|TRBV7-9|TRBJ2-5
CASSFSGGRGETQYF
TGTGCCAGCAGCTTTTCAGGGGGCCGGGGCGAGACCCAGTACTTC
>TRBD2|NA|TRBV5-1|TRBJ2-3
CASSPAGGRSDTQYF
TGCGCCAGCAGCCCTGCGGGGGGCCGGTCAGATACGCAGTATTTT
>NA|NA|TRBV28|TRBJ2-2
CASSLAGTGELFF
TGTGCCAGCAGTTTAGCGGGAACCGGGGAGCTGTTTTTT
>NA|NA|TRBV29-1|TRBJ2-5
CSGAGAHETQYF
TGCAGCGGGGCGGGGGCTCATGAGACCCAGTACTTC
>TRBD1|once|TRBV4-1|TRBJ1-6
CASSQVLRDRGGSPLHF
TGCGCCAGCAGCCAAGTTCTCCGAGACAGGGGTGGTTCACCCCTCCACTTT
>NA|NA|TRBV4-1|TRBJ2-3
CASRLALGTDTQYF
TGCGCCAGCAGACTAGCTTTAGGCACAGATACGCAGTATTTT
>TRBD2|NA|TRBV7-6|TRBJ2-7
CASSSNGGAGEQYF
TGTGCCAGCAGCTCCAACGGGGGGGCTGGGGAGCAGTACTTC